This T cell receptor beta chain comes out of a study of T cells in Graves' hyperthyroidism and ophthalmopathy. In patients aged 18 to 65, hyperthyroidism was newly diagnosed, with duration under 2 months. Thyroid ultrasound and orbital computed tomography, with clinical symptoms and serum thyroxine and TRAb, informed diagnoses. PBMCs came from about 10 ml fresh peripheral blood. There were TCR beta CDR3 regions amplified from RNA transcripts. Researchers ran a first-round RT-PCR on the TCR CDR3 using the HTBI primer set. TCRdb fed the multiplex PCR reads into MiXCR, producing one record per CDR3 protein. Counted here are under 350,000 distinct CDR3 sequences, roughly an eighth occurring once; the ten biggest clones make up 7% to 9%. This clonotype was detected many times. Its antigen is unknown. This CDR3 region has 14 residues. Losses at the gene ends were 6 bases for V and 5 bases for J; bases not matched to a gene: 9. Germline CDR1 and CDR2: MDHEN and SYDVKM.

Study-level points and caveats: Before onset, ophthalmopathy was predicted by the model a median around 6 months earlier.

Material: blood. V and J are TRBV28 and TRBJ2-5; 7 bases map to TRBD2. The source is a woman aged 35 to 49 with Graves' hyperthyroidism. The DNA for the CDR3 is TGTGCCAGCAGCCCTCCGGGAGGCATGGAGACCCAGTACTTC. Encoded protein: CASSPPGGMETQYF. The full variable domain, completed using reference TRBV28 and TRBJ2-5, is DVKVTQSSRYLVKRTGEKVFLECVQDMDHENMFWYRQDPGLGLRLIYFSYDVKMKEKGDIPEGYSVSREKKERFSLILESASTNQTSMYLCASSPPGGMETQYFGPGTRLLVL.